This T cell receptor (beta chain) stems from a study of T cells in Graves' hyperthyroidism and ophthalmopathy. The overall study: Peripheral blood was acquired at first diagnosis, ahead of any therapy whatsoever. The study, taken as a whole, reports: Blood samples included most of the expanded thyroid clonotypes exceeding 0.001. It was a median approximately 6 months before onset that the model predicted ophthalmopathy.

TCR beta CDR3 region amplification was performed from RNA transcripts. The HTBI primer set drove a first-round RT-PCR of the TCR CDR3. One entry per CDR3 protein, called by TCRdb with MiXCR from the multiplex PCR reads. The table has some 360,000 distinct CDR3 sequences, 15% to 20% seen once; the top ten hold 15% to 18%. Fresh peripheral blood, around 10 ml of it, supplied the PBMCs. Per germline, CDR1 DFQATT and CDR2 SNEGSKA (reference sequence). Trimming stripped 3 bases from V and 2 bases from J, with 8 bases between. The length of the CDR3 is 12 residues. A word on this clonotype: Its target is unknown.

The sequence was collected from a woman aged 40 to 50 with Graves' ophthalmopathy. The sequenced sample was blood. V is TRBV20-1 and J is TRBJ2-7; D ambiguous. This chain's CDR3 is CSASLPPYEQYF. In nucleotides, the CDR3 is TGCAGTGCTAGCTTGCCTCCCTACGAGCAGTACTTC.